In this sample, the clone carrying this TCR beta chain turned up once. The record originates from a study of Ad26.COV2.S vaccination and SARS-CoV-2 variants. Produced via immunoSEQ multiplex PCR; TCRdb's table is partial and in-frame only. The sample gives about 400,000 clones, about 88% of which show up once; under 4% is in the top ten. Treatment denoted: about 20 received Ad26.COV2.S at low or high dose, single or two shots; five or six received placebo; per-sample allocation not given. After the first vaccine or placebo injection, samples were drawn on day 63. This CDR3 is built from 11 residues. V was pared by 5 bases and J by 3 bases, with 2 bases between. Germline-derived CDR1 and CDR2 are LGHNA and YNFKEQ.

The rearrangement links TRBV4-2 to TRBJ2-1; D unclear. The TCR originated in a person aged 18-60 years who received the Ad26.COV2.S COVID-19 vaccine or a placebo. The sample was peripheral blood, taken in a trial of Ad26.COV2.S vaccine versus placebo. CDR3 sequence: CASSIYNEQFF. DNA for the CDR3: TGTGCCAGCAGCATCTACAATGAGCAGTTCTTC.